This TCR beta chain derives from a study of blood T cell repertoires in COVID-19. As for the study in general: Whether acute or convalescent, the COVID-19 samples came from the United States, Italy and Spain.

Original processing methods: Amplification from reference gene primers served as the basis for estimated nucleated cell counts. TCRdb's table, derived via immunoSEQ multiplex PCR, lists solely in-frame clones and lacks some. Clonal size and the V and J genes are those of that table, whereas D and trimming came from the DNA. This table holds 150,000 to 160,000 clones, roughly 89% found once. Germline assignment: CDR1 GTSNPN and CDR2 SVGIG (reference sequence). V dropped 2 bases and J dropped 4; count of bases not matched to a gene: 5. The CDR3 spans 14 residues. The chain carries TRBV30 and TRBJ1-5; 7 bases match TRBD1. The sequence was obtained from a man aged 45-60 years with acute or convalescent COVID-19. Sequencing was carried out using peripheral blood. The CDR3 coding sequence is TGTGCCTGGAGTCGGGACAGCATTAATCAGCCCCAGCATTTT. Translation: CAWSRDSINQPQHF.